Reported below is one TCR beta chain. Its target is not known. Germline lookup yields CDR1 SGHRS and CDR2 YFSETQ. The CDR3 is 18 residues long. V was clipped by 1 base and J by 9 bases, with 26 bases between them. Naive CD8 cells lacked CD45RO, underwent positive selection for CCR7 and left out terminally differentiated effector memory CD45RA+ cells. The donors were adults (healthy and HIV-negative) with no recent acute infections or vaccinations. The record originates from a study of shared clonotypes between healthy human individuals. The study's findings and limits: Across a handful of donors, naive CD4 shared around 5.4%, naive CD8 under 4%, memory CD4 2% to 2.5%, memory CD8 about 0.38%.

Clones were sequenced by immunoSEQ multiplex PCR, and TCRdb holds only the in-frame ones, with some missing. The sample comprises about 2.2 million clones, under 95% of which are singletons, and roughly 1.8% rests with the top ten. The sample consisted of naive CD8+ T cells from PBMCs. The TCR originated in a man between 18 and 35 years old in good health. Some clones in this sample may be carry-over from other donors' samples. The V gene is TRBV5-1, the J gene TRBJ2-1; maybe TRBD2 (6 bases). The CDR3 spells CASSLYLYRETIGGEQFF. CDR3 nucleotide sequence: TGCGCCAGCAGCTTGTACCTCTACCGGGAGACGATTGGCGGTGAGCAGTTCTTC.